Listed here are 10 T cell receptor beta chains from one sample, sequenced in a study of molecular identifiers for immune sequencing clone quantification. Each CDR3 protein gets one entry after TCRdb re-called the PCR reads with MiXCR. The sample records about half a million distinct CDR3 sequences, 20% to 25% being singletons. What was sequenced was naive CD8+ T cells from blood, with Jurkat cell RNA spiked in. Documented subset: FACS-sorted CD8+CD4-CCR7+CD45RA+ naive T cells. The receptors derive from a human donor in good health. Some libraries in this study had Jurkat cell RNA spiked in.

Worth noting for this clonotype: Just one base apart from a much larger clone, this may be a read error. No conserved phenylalanine or tryptophan ends this CDR3, so it is likely a read error. V is TRBV19 and J is TRBJ1-5; D remains ambiguous. The CDR3 runs to 13 residues. Per the germline V gene, CDR1 is LNHDA and CDR2 is SQIVND (reference sequence). V gave up 0 bases and J gave up 2 bases, with 2 bases separating them. DNA of the CDR3: TGTGCCAGTAGTATAGATGGCAATCAGCCCCAGCATTTG. Protein product: CASSIDGNQPQHL.

Comment on this clonotype: This may be a read error: a much more frequent sequence differs by one nucleotide. The rearrangement joins TRBV20-1 to TRBJ2-3, with D uncertain. The CDR3 sequence is 11 residues long. Looked up from germline, CDR1 is DFQATT and CDR2 is SNEGSKA (reference sequence). CDR3 sequence: CSASPGDTQFF. The CDR3 coding sequence is TGCAGTGCTAGTCCTGGAGATACGCAGTTTTTT.

This clonotype has only a few counts. This chain links TRBV5-4 with TRBJ2-7; D possibly uses TRBD1 or TRBD2 (5 bases each). CDR1 and CDR2 from the germline V gene are SGHNT and YYREEE (reference sequence). The V gene lost 4 bases and the J gene lost 1 base, with 12 bases spanning the gap. This CDR3 comprises 14 residues. For the CDR3, the DNA is TGTGCCAGCAGCCACCGGGACGCATCCTACGAGCAGTACTTC. Translation gives CASSHRDASYEQYF.

V usage is TRBV28 and J usage is TRBJ2-7; TRBD2 agrees at 8 bases. This CDR3 spans 15 amino acids. The V gene's germline CDR1 is MDHEN and CDR2 SYDVKM. V lost 3 bases, J lost 3 bases, and 7 bases stayed unmatched. CDR3 bases: TGTGCCAGCAGTTTCTCGCTAGCGGGCTTCTACGAGCAGTACTTC. Its protein product is CASSFSLAGFYEQYF.

This clonotype was found a few times. This chain uses TRBV30 with TRBJ1-4; TRBD1 matches 7 bases. V lost 3 bases to trimming and J lost 6 bases; unmatched junction nucleotides: 10. The CDR3 contains 15 residues. Germline CDR1 reads GTSNPN; CDR2 reads SVGIG (reference sequence). CDR3 region: CAWRGQVLGYEKLFF. The CDR3 DNA is TGTGCCTGGAGAGGACAGGTCCTCGGATATGAAAAACTGTTTTTT.

The table lists this clonotype with many counts. This chain joins TRBV4-3 and TRBJ2-1, with TRBD2 matching 8 bases. The length of the CDR3 is 16 residues. The J segment lost 14 bases and the V segment lost 0 bases, leaving 15 bases of the junction unmatched. Germline CDR1 reads LGHNA; CDR2 reads YSLEER. CDR3 bases: TGCGCCAGCAGCCAAGATAGAGAAGAAGCGGGGGAGTCTGAGTTCTTC. This translates into CASSQDREEAGESEFF.

This clonotype was picked up many times. The chain employs TRBV28 and TRBJ1-5; 7 bases are a match to TRBD1. The germline V gene has CDR1 MDHEN and CDR2 SYDVKM. V lost 5 bases, J lost 5 bases, and 3 bases stayed unmatched. This CDR3 is built from 13 residues. The DNA of the CDR3 is TGTGCCAGCAGTAGACAGGGAGATCAGCCCCAGCATTTT. The encoded protein is CASSRQGDQPQHF.

This clonotype was picked up one time. The J gene is TRBJ2-1, the V gene TRBV9; D uncertain. The CDR3 covers 16 residues. Trimming stripped 0 bases from V and 0 bases from J, with 10 bases between. From germline, CDR1 is SGDLS and CDR2 YYNGEE. The CDR3 DNA reads as TGTGCCAGCAGCGTAGAGGCGGTAGGCTCCTACAATGAGCAGTTCTTC. Translating it yields CASSVEAVGSYNEQFF.

This clonotype was seen ten or more times. The chain has TRBV12-5 and TRBJ2-7; TRBD2 is a possible D gene (6 bases). The CDR3 consists of 13 residues. The germline CDR1 and CDR2 sequences are LGHNT and FRNRAP. Trimming removed 4 bases at V and 6 bases at J, with 13 bases between. CDR3 sequence (DNA): TGTGCTAGTGGTTACGACTCCGGGGGCGAGCAGTACTTC. Its protein product is CASGYDSGGEQYF.

There are many counts of this clonotype. The chain uses TRBV6-6 and TRBJ1-5; 12 bases agree with TRBD1. With 6 bases clipped from V and 7 bases from J, the junction kept 7 bases outside the gene matches. Germline CDR1 is MNHNY and CDR2 is SVGAGI (reference sequence). The CDR3 length is 15 residues. CDR3 bases: TGTGCCAGCAGGGCCGGGACAGGGGGCATCCAGCCCCAGCATTTT. Translation gives CASRAGTGGIQPQHF.